This TCR beta chain was documented in a study of post-analysis software for immune sequencing data. Overall study context: Disease trajectories encompassed relapsing-remitting, secondary progressive and progressive-relapsing multiple sclerosis.

Study-wide results and limits: Controls showed significantly higher normalized Chao1 diversity than did multiple sclerosis patients. Samples sharing a preparation batch grouped tightly together when assessed by F measure. Four or five TRBV segments, TRBV5-6, TRBV5-1 and TRBV20-1 among them, were found more frequent in patients than controls.

This clonotype came up a few times. The target antigen is unknown. One end of the junction does not line up with germline, which may come from a read error. The V gene's germline CDR1 is SGDLS and CDR2 YYNGEE. There are 15 residues in the CDR3. Unique molecular identifiers were carried by the TCR beta cDNA libraries. Once about 0.9 to 11 million T cells were used, approximately 520,000 cDNA molecules resulted. TCRdb itself ran the PCR reads through MiXCR, one entry per CDR3 protein. Counted here are about 800,000 distinct CDR3 sequences, approximately 30% occurring once; the ten biggest clones make up approximately 0.6%.

Source material: blood. The receptor's source is a girl under 18 with multiple sclerosis. The chain links TRBV9 to TRBJ2-7, with a weak D call TRBD2 (5 bases). The CDR3 region has the DNA TGTGCCAGCAGCCCCCGGGGTCAGAGAGGCTACGGGCAGTACTTC. Amino acid sequence: CASSPRGQRGYGQYF. Drawing the rest from reference TRBV9 and TRBJ2-7, the complete variable domain is DSGVTQTPKHLITATGQRVTLRCSPRSGDLSVYWYQQSLDQGLQFLIQYYNGEERAKGNILERFSAQQFPDLHSELNLSSLELGDSALYFCASSPRGQRGYGQYFGPGTRLTVT.